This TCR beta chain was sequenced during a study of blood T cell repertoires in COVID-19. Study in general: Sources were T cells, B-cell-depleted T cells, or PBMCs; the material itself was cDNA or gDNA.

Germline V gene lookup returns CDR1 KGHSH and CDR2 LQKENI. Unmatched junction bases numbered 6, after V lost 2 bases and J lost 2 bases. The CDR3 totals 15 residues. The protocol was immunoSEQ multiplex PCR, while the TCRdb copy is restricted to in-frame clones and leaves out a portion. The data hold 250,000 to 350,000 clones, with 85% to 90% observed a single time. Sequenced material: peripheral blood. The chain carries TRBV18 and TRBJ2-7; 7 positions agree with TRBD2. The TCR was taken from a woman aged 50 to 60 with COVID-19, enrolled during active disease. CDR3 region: CASSPSGLAAYEQYF. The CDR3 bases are TGTGCCAGCTCACCATCGGGGCTAGCGGCCTACGAGCAGTACTTC.